A single sample gave rise to the 19 T cell receptor beta chains below, sequenced in a study of T cells after yellow fever vaccination. Using its own MiXCR run on the 5' RACE reads, TCRdb lists one record per CDR3 protein. The sample yields about 120,000 distinct CDR3 sequences, roughly 8.2% seen once. Sequences were derived from CD8+ T cells sorted from PBMCs, sampled on the day of the yellow fever booster vaccination. These receptors were taken from a man aged 18 to 29 who received the YFV17D yellow fever vaccine.

There are many counts of this clonotype. The V and J genes are TRBV25-1 and TRBJ2-1; maybe TRBD1 (6 bases). V was shortened by 4 bases and J by 7 bases, with 17 bases between the two germline ends. The CDR3 loop spans 15 amino acids. Germline CDR1 MGHDK, CDR2 SYGVNS. The CDR3: CASSAAPGDRNEQFF. In DNA, the CDR3 is TGTGCCAGCAGTGCCGCACCAGGGGATCGGAATGAGCAGTTCTTC.

The table lists this clonotype with a few counts. The chain joins TRBV7-9 to TRBJ2-7; maybe TRBD1 (6 bases). Trimming took off 6 bases at V and 1 base at J, with 10 bases between the two ends. Germline V lookup: CDR1 SEHNR, CDR2 FQNEAQ (reference sequence). This CDR3 has 13 residues. The CDR3 loop is CASSRQVSYEQYF. CDR3 coding DNA: TGTGCCAGCAGTCGACAGGTTTCCTACGAGCAGTACTTC.

The chain uses TRBV5-6 and TRBJ2-3, with D perhaps matching TRBD2 (7 bases). V lost 1 base and J lost 4, with 10 bases in between. The germline V gene encodes CDR1 SGHDT and CDR2 YYEEEE. The CDR3 extends over 14 amino acids. The CDR3 DNA follows: TGTGCCAGCAGCTTGTGGGAGGGGGCAGATACGCAGTATTTT. Its protein is CASSLWEGADTQYF.

This clonotype has a handful of counts. CDR3 DNA: TGTGCCAGCAGCCAGGGGGCCTCTGAAGCTTTCTTT. Protein: CASSQGASEAFF. This rearrangement joins TRBV3-1 to TRBJ1-1; D perhaps matches TRBD1 (6 bases). Germline V lookup: CDR1 LGHDT, CDR2 YNNKEL (reference sequence). Trimming cost V 3 bases and J 6 bases, with 8 bases left between them. There are 12 residues in the CDR3.

The chain has TRBV4-3 and TRBJ2-2; the match to TRBD1 covers 8 bases. V shed 4 bases, J shed 5 bases, and the junction held 6 bases outside the gene matches. The CDR3 spans 15 residues. Germline CDR1 is LGHNA and CDR2 is YSLEER. The DNA of the CDR3 is TGCGCCAGCAGCCCCGGACAGGGTTGGACCGGGGAGCTGTTTTTT. It codes for CASSPGQGWTGELFF.

The chain recombines TRBV7-2 with TRBJ2-3, with 10 bases aligning to TRBD2. The CDR3 is 15 residues long. J lost 4 bases, V lost 4 bases, and 5 bases had no gene match. Looked up from germline, CDR1 is SGHTA and CDR2 is FQGNSA. The DNA of the CDR3 is TGTGCCAGCAGCTACAGCGGGGGGGCTGCAGATACGCAGTATTTT. Its protein is CASSYSGGAADTQYF.

This clonotype has only a few counts. The gene calls are TRBV28 and TRBJ1-2, with 7 bases fitting TRBD1. V lost 11 bases to trimming and J lost 6 bases; unmatched junction nucleotides: 18. Germline values: CDR1 MDHEN, CDR2 SYDVKM. The CDR3 runs 15 residues. The CDR3 DNA reads as TGTGCCGGGGGGAACTGGGACAGCTCGTTCGATGGCTACACCTTC. Protein product: CAGGNWDSSFDGYTF.

This chain links TRBV20-1 with TRBJ2-1; no firm D call. This CDR3 is 11 amino acids long. Germline V lookup: CDR1 DFQATT, CDR2 SNEGSKA (reference sequence). V was shortened by 3 bases and J by 8 bases, with 8 bases between the two germline ends. The CDR3 DNA reads TGCAGTGCTAGGAGAGCTTATGAGCAGTTCTTC. It translates to CSARRAYEQFF.

This clonotype was observed a few times. This sequence joins TRBV7-6 and TRBJ2-5, with 9 bases fitting TRBD2. Unmatched junction bases numbered 16, after V lost 8 bases and J lost 3 bases. CDR1 is SGHVS, CDR2 FNYEAQ, per germline. This CDR3 comprises 17 residues. CDR3 amino acids: CASATPSSGGDEETQYF. The CDR3 nucleotides read TGTGCCAGCGCTACGCCGAGTAGCGGGGGAGACGAAGAGACCCAGTACTTC. Full variable domain (missing parts from reference TRBV7-6 and TRBJ2-5): GAGVSQSPRYKVTKRGQDVALRCDPISGHVSLYWYRQALGQGPEFLTYFNYEAQQDKSGLPNDRFSAERPEGSISTLTIQRTEQRDSAMYRCASATPSSGGDEETQYFGPGTRLLVL.

This clonotype was found many times. V gene TRBV29-1 combines with J gene TRBJ1-3; no definite D call. The V end lost 4 bases, the J end lost 4 bases, and 11 bases lay between the germline ends. The CDR3 length is 13 residues. From germline, CDR1 is SQVTM and CDR2 ANQGSEA. The CDR3 DNA reads TGCAGCGTTGTGCCTGAGGCCGGAAACACCATATATTTT. This gives the protein CSVVPEAGNTIYF.

The J gene is TRBJ2-3, the V gene TRBV27; a possible D gene is TRBD2 (7 bases). Germline CDR1 MNHEY, CDR2 SMNVEV (reference sequence). This CDR3 has 13 residues. V lost 2 bases and J lost 14, with 17 bases in between. The DNA for the CDR3 is TGTGCCAGCAGTTTAGGGGGGGGCCTTTCTTTGTATTTT. Its protein is CASSLGGGLSLYF.

V is TRBV4-2 and J is TRBJ2-5; unclear D gene. V lost 5 bases and J lost 3, with 10 bases in between. Looked up from germline, CDR1 is LGHNA and CDR2 is YNFKEQ. The CDR3 consists of 13 residues. The CDR3 here is CASSTPLEETQYF. The DNA of the CDR3 is TGTGCCAGCAGCACCCCCCTTGAAGAGACCCAGTACTTC.

This sequence joins TRBV4-1 and TRBJ1-4, with D perhaps matching TRBD1 (5 bases). Germline V gene sequence: CDR1 MGHRA, CDR2 YSYEKL. This CDR3 spans 15 amino acids. Trimming pared 0 bases from V and 6 bases from J, leaving 11 bases between. The DNA of the CDR3 is TGCGCCAGCAGCCAAGATCTCCGGGGGGATGAAAAACTGTTTTTT. Residues: CASSQDLRGDEKLFF.

The CDR3 DNA reads as TGTGCCAGCAGTTCTGAACGGACTAGACTCACAGATACGCAGTATTTT. Protein product: CASSSERTRLTDTQYF. This rearrangement joins TRBV7-2 to TRBJ2-3; TRBD2 matches at 7 bases. The V segment lost 6 bases and the J segment 2 bases; nucleotides outside the gene matches: 11. The CDR3 runs 16 residues. The V gene's germline CDR1 is SGHTA and CDR2 FQGNSA.

The J gene is TRBJ1-2, the V gene TRBV28, with 11 positions matching TRBD1. The CDR3 has 14 amino acids. The V gene end was trimmed by 5 bases and the J gene end by 2 bases; junction bases not matched to a gene: 1. In germline, CDR1 is MDHEN, CDR2 SYDVKM. The CDR3 sequence is CASSRDRGNYGYTF. The CDR3 DNA follows: TGTGCCAGCAGTCGGGACAGGGGGAACTATGGCTACACCTTC.

This clonotype was seen only a few times. The gene calls are TRBV7-9 and TRBJ2-2, with TRBD1 identical over 9 bases. The length of the CDR3 is 16 residues. Germline CDR1 is SEHNR and CDR2 is FQNEAQ (reference sequence). With 4 bases clipped from V and 5 bases from J, the junction kept 8 bases outside the gene matches. The DNA of the CDR3 is TGTGCCAGCAGCTGGACGACAGGGGGTCAGACCGGGGAGCTGTTTTTT. This sequence encodes CASSWTTGGQTGELFF.

The rearrangement joins TRBV7-8 to TRBJ2-1, with 11 positions matching TRBD2. The V gene end was trimmed by 5 bases and the J gene end by 3 bases; junction bases not matched to a gene: 12. The germline gives CDR1 SGHVS, CDR2 FQNEAQ. This CDR3 comprises 18 residues. The CDR3 spells CASSLPVAGGHFYNEQFF. CDR3 DNA sequence: TGTGCCAGCAGCCTCCCGGTAGCGGGGGGGCACTTCTACAATGAGCAGTTCTTC. The full variable domain, with the rest looked up from reference TRBV7-8 and TRBJ2-1, is GAGVSQSPRYKVAKRGQDVALRCDPISGHVSLFWYQQALGQGPEFLTYFQNEAQLDKSGLPSDRFFAERPEGSVSTLKIQRTQQEDSAVYLCASSLPVAGGHFYNEQFFGPGTRLTVL.

This clonotype has only a few counts. The rearrangement uses TRBV4-3 and TRBJ1-2; the match to TRBD1 covers 11 bases. V lost 0 bases, J lost 2 bases, and 11 bases stayed unmatched. Germline V CDR1 and CDR2: LGHNA, YSLEER. The CDR3 extends over 19 amino acids. CDR3 in amino acids: CASSQDSFGTGGSNYGYTF. In DNA form, the CDR3 reads TGCGCCAGCAGCCAAGATAGCTTCGGGACAGGGGGGTCAAACTATGGCTACACCTTC.

This clonotype showed up many times. V and J are TRBV7-3 and TRBJ2-1; TRBD2 matches 9 bases. This CDR3 is 17 amino acids long. The germline V gene encodes CDR1 SGHTA and CDR2 FQGTGA. The trim removed 5 bases at V and 7 bases at J, leaving 15 bases unmatched. For the CDR3, the DNA is TGTGCCAGCAGCCGACCCGAGCATAGGACTAGCGTAAATGAGCAGTTCTTC. Amino acid sequence: CASSRPEHRTSVNEQFF.